What follows describes a single TCR beta chain. Its antigen is undetermined. The source of the sample is a study of OX40 agonist ivuxolimab in advanced cancers. Study summary: Having had anti-PD-1, anti-PD-L1 or anti-CTLA-4 therapy before was allowed, and roughly 39% had some. Broader study findings: Among T cells, CD8+ cells averaged more expanded clones than CD4+ cells. Low normalized T-cell clonal expansion also characterized some of the nonresponders.

This CDR3 is built from 15 residues. Trimming stripped 0 bases from V and 7 bases from J, with 14 bases between. CDR1 SGHRS and CDR2 YFSETQ come from the germline V gene. Using immunoSEQ multiplex PCR, the repertoire was profiled, and TCRdb retains in-frame clones only, with some absent. This table has roughly 70,000 clones, roughly 80% appearing once. The chain recombines TRBV5-1 with TRBJ1-5, with TRBD1 as a possible D gene (5 bases). This TCR was recovered from an adult with an advanced solid tumor such as melanoma, head and neck, liver or kidney cancer. This specimen consisted of CD4+ or CD8+ T cells sorted from blood, obtained in a trial of the OX40 agonist ivuxolimab. CDR3 region: CASSLVSGGRQPQHF. CDR3 nucleotide sequence: TGCGCCAGCAGCTTGGTATCGGGGGGTCGCCAGCCCCAGCATTTT.